Listed here is a single T cell receptor (beta chain). Method: immunoSEQ multiplex PCR; TCRdb's copy keeps in-frame clones and lacks some. The table has under 95,000 clones, around 90% seen once. The sample originates from a study of blood T cell repertoires in COVID-19. Study-level information: In each case, the material was cDNA or gDNA derived from T cells, B-cell-depleted T cells, or PBMCs.

This TCR came from a human donor in a cohort sampled during active COVID-19. Sequenced sample: peripheral blood.

CDR3 nucleotide sequence: TGTGCCAGCCGAGGACAGGATCCCTACAATGAGCAGTTCTTC. This translates into CASRGQDPYNEQFF. The chain is built from TRBV18 and TRBJ2-1; 7 bases are shared with TRBD1. The ends lost 8 bases at V and 2 bases at J; junction bases unmatched: 6. Germline V gene lookup returns CDR1 KGHSH and CDR2 LQKENI. This CDR3 is built from 14 residues.